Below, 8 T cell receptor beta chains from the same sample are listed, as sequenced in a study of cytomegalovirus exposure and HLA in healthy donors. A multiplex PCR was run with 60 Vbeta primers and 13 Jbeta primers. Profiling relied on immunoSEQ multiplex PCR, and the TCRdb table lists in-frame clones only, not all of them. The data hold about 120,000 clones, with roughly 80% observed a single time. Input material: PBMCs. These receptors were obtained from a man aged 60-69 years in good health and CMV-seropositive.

The CDR3 nucleotides read TGTGCCAGCAGCTTCAGCGGGGGGAACACTGAAGCTTTCTTT. This sequence encodes CASSFSGGNTEAFF. This sequence joins TRBV7-9 and TRBJ1-1; weak D call: TRBD1 (5 bases). The V gene lost 3 bases and the J gene lost 1 base, with 9 bases spanning the gap. CDR3 size: 14 residues. Germline V gene data show CDR1 as SEHNR and CDR2 as FQNEAQ (reference sequence).

The CDR3 DNA reads as TGTGCCAGTAGTTTATGGCTCAATAGCAATCAGCCCCAGCATTTT. It codes for CASSLWLNSNQPQHF. The chain joins TRBV19 to TRBJ1-5; no firm D call. Trimming left V 5 bases short and J 0 bases short, with 11 bases between. The germline CDR1 and CDR2 sequences are LNHDA and SQIVND (reference sequence). The CDR3 has 15 residues. The full variable domain, with the rest looked up from reference TRBV19 and TRBJ1-5, is DGGITQSPKYLFRKEGQNVTLSCEQNLNHDAMYWYRQDPGQGLRLIYYSQIVNDFQKGDIAEGYSVSREKKESFPLTVTSAQKNPTAFYLCASSLWLNSNQPQHFGDGTRLSIL.

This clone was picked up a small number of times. CDR3: CASSETSTPTDTQYF. For the CDR3, the DNA is TGTGCCAGCAGCGAGACTAGCACCCCCACAGATACGCAGTATTTT. The chain has TRBV5-4 and TRBJ2-3; TRBD2 matches at 7 bases. This CDR3 comprises 15 residues. Germline V CDR1 and CDR2: SGHNT, YYREEE (reference sequence). The trim removed 4 bases at V and 2 bases at J, leaving 7 bases unmatched.

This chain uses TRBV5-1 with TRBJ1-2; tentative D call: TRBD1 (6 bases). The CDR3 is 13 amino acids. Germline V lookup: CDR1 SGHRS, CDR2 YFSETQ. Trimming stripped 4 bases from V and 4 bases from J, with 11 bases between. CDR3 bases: TGCGCCAGCAGCCAGAGGGGGATCTATGGCTACACCTTC. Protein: CASSQRGIYGYTF. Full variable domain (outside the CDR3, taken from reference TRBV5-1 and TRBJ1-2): KAGVTQTPRYLIKTRGQQVTLSCSPISGHRSVSWYQQTPGQGLQFLFEYFSETQRNKGNFPGRFSGRQFSNSRSEMNVSTLELGDSALYLCASSQRGIYGYTFGSGTRLTVV.

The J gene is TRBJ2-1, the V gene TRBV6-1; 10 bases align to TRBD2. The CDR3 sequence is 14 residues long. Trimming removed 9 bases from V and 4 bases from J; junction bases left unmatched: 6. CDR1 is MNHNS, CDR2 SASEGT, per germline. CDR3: CASKAGGLYNEQFF. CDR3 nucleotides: TGTGCCAGTAAAGCGGGGGGGCTTTACAATGAGCAGTTCTTC.

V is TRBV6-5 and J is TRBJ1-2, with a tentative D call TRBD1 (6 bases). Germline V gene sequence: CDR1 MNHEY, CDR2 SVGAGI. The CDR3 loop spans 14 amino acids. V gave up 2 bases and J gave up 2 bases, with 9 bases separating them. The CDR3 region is CASSYDRLNYGYTF. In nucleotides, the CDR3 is TGTGCCAGCAGTTACGACAGGCTCAACTATGGCTACACCTTC.

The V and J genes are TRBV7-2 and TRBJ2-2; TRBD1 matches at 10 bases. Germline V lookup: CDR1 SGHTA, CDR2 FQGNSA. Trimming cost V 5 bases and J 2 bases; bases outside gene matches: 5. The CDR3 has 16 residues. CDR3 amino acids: CASSPRDRGNTGELFF. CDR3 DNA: TGTGCCAGCAGCCCCCGGGACAGGGGAAACACCGGGGAGCTGTTTTTT.

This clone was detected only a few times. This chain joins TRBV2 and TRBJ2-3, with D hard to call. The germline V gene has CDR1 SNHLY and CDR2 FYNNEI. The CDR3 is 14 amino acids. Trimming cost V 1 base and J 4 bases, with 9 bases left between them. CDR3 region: CASSEGMTSDTQYF. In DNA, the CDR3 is TGTGCCAGCAGTGAAGGAATGACTTCAGATACGCAGTATTTT.